This T cell receptor (beta chain) was found in a study of PD-1 blockade in classical Hodgkin lymphoma. Generated by immunoSEQ multiplex PCR, the TCRdb table keeps only in-frame clones and is missing some. The sample shows 10,000 to 15,000 clones, roughly four fifths of them seen only once. V was pared by 7 bases and J by 4 bases, with 19 bases of the junction left unmatched. Germline values: CDR1 LNHDA, CDR2 SQIVND (reference sequence). The CDR3 is made up of 19 amino acids. Sample time point: cycle 4 day 1 (C4D1), after more than five weeks of nivolumab. All patients experienced relapse after autologous stem cell transplantation, and brentuximab vedotin exposure was variable. From thawed PBMCs, CD4+ T cells were purified using magnetic negative selection. Patients' outcomes at their best amounted to complete response, partial response or progressive disease.

The chain joins TRBV19 to TRBJ1-5, with TRBD1 identical over 10 bases. The receptor was isolated from a human donor with classical Hodgkin lymphoma. The sample here was CD4+ T cells from blood, taken before the fourth cycle of nivolumab. The CDR3 region has the DNA TGTGCCAGTAAATCGATGACAGGGGGCTTAAGGCTTCGGAATCAGCCCCAGCATTTT. Its translation is CASKSMTGGLRLRNQPQHF. The full variable domain, completed using reference TRBV19 and TRBJ1-5, is DGGITQSPKYLFRKEGQNVTLSCEQNLNHDAMYWYRQDPGQGLRLIYYSQIVNDFQKGDIAEGYSVSREKKESFPLTVTSAQKNPTAFYLCASKSMTGGLRLRNQPQHFGDGTRLSIL.